This TCR beta chain came from a study of blood T cell repertoires in COVID-19. CDR1 MDHEN and CDR2 SYDVKM come from the germline V gene. V trimming: 2 bases; J trimming: 4 bases; junction bases outside the gene matches: 4. This CDR3 has 14 amino acids. The method was immunoSEQ multiplex PCR; TCRdb's version includes in-frame clones alone and lacks a portion of them. The sample has about 400,000 clones; nearly 90% are singletons. The TCR was taken from a woman aged 18-29 years with acute COVID-19. The V gene is TRBV28, the J gene TRBJ1-2; 7 bases are shared with TRBD1. Sequenced sample: PBMCs or T cells enriched from blood (not recorded which). CDR3 coding DNA: TGTGCCAGCAGTTTAAGACAGGGAGGCTATGGCTACACCTTC. This sequence encodes CASSLRQGGYGYTF.